Below, one T cell receptor (beta chain) is given with its context. Libraries were prepared by immunoSEQ multiplex PCR; TCRdb keeps only in-frame clonotypes and omits some of them. The sample carries around 60,000 clones, roughly 91% recorded once. The CDR3 sequence is 17 residues long. V was clipped by 1 base and J by 5 bases, with 18 bases between them. Per the germline V gene, CDR1 is SGDLS and CDR2 is YYNGEE. The sample comes from a study of OX40 agonist ivuxolimab in advanced cancers. Source: CD4+ or CD8+ T cells sorted from blood, taken in a trial of the OX40 agonist ivuxolimab. This chain links TRBV9 with TRBJ2-2; perhaps TRBD1 as D (6 bases). The clonotype was recovered from an adult with an advanced solid tumor such as melanoma, head and neck, liver or kidney cancer. CDR3: CASSVSPETGRTGELFF. The CDR3 DNA sequence: TGTGCCAGCAGCGTATCCCCCGAAACAGGGAGAACCGGGGAGCTGTTTTTT. Full variable domain (rest looked up from reference TRBV9 and TRBJ2-2): DSGVTQTPKHLITATGQRVTLRCSPRSGDLSVYWYQQSLDQGLQFLIQYYNGEERAKGNILERFSAQQFPDLHSELNLSSLELGDSALYFCASSVSPETGRTGELFFGEGSRLTVL.